Included here is one T cell receptor beta chain sequence, with context. The antigen is not known. This CDR3 has 14 amino acids. J lost 4 bases, V lost 6 bases, and 3 bases had no gene match. CDR1 is MNHEY, CDR2 SVGEGT, per germline. This sample is part of a study of molecular identifiers for immune sequencing clone quantification. Study-wide results and caveats: Clone sizes could be underestimated for highly expanded clones when identical TCR molecules share a barcode.

TCRdb reprocessed the PCR reads via MiXCR and lists one record per CDR3 protein. The sample consists of roughly 100,000 distinct CDR3 sequences, 30% to 45% of them appearing once. This TCR derives from a human donor in good health. Some libraries in this study had Jurkat cell RNA spiked in. J is TRBJ2-3 and V is TRBV6-2 or TRBV6-3; 11 bases fit TRBD2. Material for sequencing was naive CD8+ T cells from blood, with Jurkat cell RNA spiked in. Subset indicated: FACS-sorted CD8+CD4-CCR7+CD45RA+ naive T cells. CDR3 protein: CASSRTSGSDTQYF. The CDR3, as DNA: TGTGCCAGCAGCCGGACTAGCGGGTCAGATACGCAGTATTTT.